Sequencing of this T cell receptor (beta chain) was carried out in a study of monozygotic twins with inflammatory bowel disease. There are 14 residues in the CDR3. Germline CDR1 LNHNV, CDR2 YYDKDF (reference sequence). UMIs incorporating a 6-nucleotide sample barcode were appended by means of template switching. Reanalyzing the 5' RACE reads, TCRdb keeps one entry per CDR3 protein, without DNA. The sample holds some 170,000 distinct CDR3 sequences. This chain links TRBV15 with TRBJ1-2. The sequence was collected from a human donor with ulcerative colitis or Crohn's disease, or a healthy co-twin of an affected twin (not recorded which). The sequencing input was blood. CDR3 amino acids: CATSQPSYAHGYTF.